This is a list of T cell receptor beta chains from one sample in a study of cytomegalovirus exposure and HLA in healthy donors. Only in-frame clones appear in the TCRdb table, and some are missing; sequencing was by immunoSEQ multiplex PCR. The data show 50,000 or so clones, with about three quarters seen just once and roughly 2.9% held by the top ten. The sequencing sample was made of PBMCs. The receptor source for this set is a man aged 18 to 29 in good health and CMV-seronegative. Each CDR3 is given without its conserved first and last residue. A clone size is listed for some rows: how often the clone was seen (once, few, many), or a class if it is expanded.

-,TRBV5-1,TRBJ2-7,ASSLGGGEQY
-,TRBV28,TRBJ1-1,ASRAANFRGSDDGTEAF
-,TRBV29-1,TRBJ1-2,SVDRGPYGYT
-,TRBV7-2,TRBJ1-3,ASSQPGGSGGTIY
-,TRBV4-3,TRBJ2-7,ASSRRLAGDYEQY
-,TRBV7-9,TRBJ1-1,ASSRSGDTEAF
once,TRBV9,TRBJ2-5,ASSARDRGQETQY
-,TRBV28,TRBJ2-3,ASRGSGRATDTQY
once,TRBV27,TRBJ1-1,ASSFFGGVPAF
-,TRBV5-8,TRBJ1-1,ASSLGGITEAF
-,TRBV4-3,TRBJ1-1,ASSQFSSSTEAF
-,TRBV7-2,TRBJ2-7,ASSYQVGLAGDEQY
few,TRBV7-9,TRBJ1-1,ASSIQVKGAEAF
-,TRBV28,TRBJ1-4,ASSLFGTPNEKLF
few,TRBV2,TRBJ2-7,ASSVAKFGEQY
-,TRBV7-3,TRBJ2-1,ASSWTSGNEQF
few,TRBV14,TRBJ2-7,ASSRRLAGVYEQY
once,TRBV28,TRBJ1-1,ASSTRQGAYTEAF
-,TRBV10-3,TRBJ2-1,AISEGLAGGNEQF
-,TRBV29-1,TRBJ2-7,SVWLAGSSYEQY
-,TRBV6-5,TRBJ2-1,ASSYSIVPGGEQF
few,TRBV7-8,TRBJ2-7,ASSLDLAGWGYEQY
once,TRBV20-1,TRBJ2-5,SARGRETQY